This T cell receptor beta chain was documented in a study of beta chain features in type 1 diabetes. The study's findings and limits: Across patients, naive, central memory and Treg TCRB repertoires exhibited apparently greater similarity than was observed across healthy donors.

One heparinised draw of blood, averaging roughly 110 mL, came from each donor. Researchers reported sorting CD4+ naive, central memory, regulatory and stem cell-like memory cells via CD45RO/CCR7/CD25/CD127/CD95/CD27. The whole isolated RNA underwent reverse transcription, so sequencing captured expressed TCRB transcripts. This table comes from immunoSEQ multiplex PCR, and its TCRdb copy is limited to in-frame clones, with some not included. The data contain 450,000 to 550,000 clones, approximately 30% of them singletons. This clone came up a few times. Its antigen is as yet unknown. Germline V gene lookup returns CDR1 KGHSH and CDR2 LQKENI. There are 16 residues in the CDR3. Trimming shortened V by 0 bases and J by 9 bases, and 18 bases separated the two germline ends.

The clonotype comes from a man in his late teens or twenties in good health. Sample: naive CD4+ T cells from blood. The chain carries TRBV18 and TRBJ2-1; possibly TRBD1 or TRBD2 for D (5 bases each). The CDR3 reads CASSPPNSGTLGEQFF. The CDR3 DNA reads TGTGCCAGCTCACCACCGAATTCGGGGACGCTCGGTGAGCAGTTCTTC.